Below, 32 T cell receptor beta chains from the same sample are listed, as sequenced in a study of blood T cell repertoires in COVID-19. Sequenced by immunoSEQ multiplex PCR; TCRdb stores in-frame clones only, minus some. The data contain approximately 320,000 clones, roughly 85% of them seen just once; the ten biggest clones take up just over 7%. Sequenced material: peripheral blood. The source is a human donor in a cohort sampled during active COVID-19.

V and J are TRBV14 and TRBJ1-6; weak D call: TRBD1 (6 bases). This CDR3 spans 13 amino acids. V lost 7 bases, J lost 6 bases, and 10 bases lay in between. Per the germline V gene, CDR1 is SGHDN and CDR2 is FVKESK. The CDR3 loop reads CASNPGVNSPLHF. The CDR3 DNA reads TGTGCCAGCAACCCAGGGGTTAATTCACCCCTCCACTTT. The entire variable domain, with the rest obtained from reference TRBV14 and TRBJ1-6, is as follows: EAGVTQFPSHSVIEKGQTVTLRCDPISGHDNLYWYRRVMGKEIKFLLHFVKESKQDESGMPNNRFLAERTGGTYSTLKVQPAELEDSGVYFCASNPGVNSPLHFGNGTRLTVT.

The chain is built from TRBV19 and TRBJ1-5; a possible D gene is TRBD1 (5 bases). The V end lost 2 bases, the J end lost 0 bases, and 8 bases lay between the germline ends. This CDR3 region has 15 residues. Per germline, CDR1 LNHDA and CDR2 SQIVND (reference sequence). As DNA, the CDR3 is TGTGCCAGTAGTATACAACAGGATAGCAATCAGCCCCAGCATTTT. Amino acid sequence: CASSIQQDSNQPQHF. The complete variable domain, with remaining parts taken from reference TRBV19 and TRBJ1-5, reads DGGITQSPKYLFRKEGQNVTLSCEQNLNHDAMYWYRQDPGQGLRLIYYSQIVNDFQKGDIAEGYSVSREKKESFPLTVTSAQKNPTAFYLCASSIQQDSNQPQHFGDGTRLSIL.

V and J are TRBV7-2 and TRBJ2-7, with D tentatively TRBD2 (6 bases). The CDR3 extends over 17 amino acids. Trimming took 3 bases from V and 2 from J, leaving 20 bases between them. The germline V gene encodes CDR1 SGHTA and CDR2 FQGNSA. The CDR3 DNA follows: TGTGCCAGCAGCTTCGAACCGGGACTCATGCCGACCTACGAGCAGTACTTC. Protein: CASSFEPGLMPTYEQYF.

The chain uses TRBV25-1 and TRBJ1-2; D unclear. Germline V CDR1 and CDR2: MGHDK, SYGVNS. The V end was cut by 2 bases, the J end by 7 bases, with 8 bases between. The CDR3 contains 12 residues. CDR3 nucleotides: TGTGCCAGCAGTGAAGGACGGGGTGGCTACACCTTC. Amino acids: CASSEGRGGYTF.

The V gene is TRBV5-1, the J gene TRBJ2-3; 10 nucleotides line up with TRBD2. V shed 4 bases and J 6 bases; nucleotides not matched to a gene: 8. Per germline, CDR1 SGHRS and CDR2 YFSETQ. The CDR3 runs 15 residues. CDR3: CASSGSGGPGDTQYF. In nucleotides, the CDR3 is TGCGCCAGCAGCGGTAGCGGGGGGCCGGGGGATACGCAGTATTTT.

The gene calls are TRBV20-1 and TRBJ2-7; a possible D gene is TRBD1 (6 bases). Germline values: CDR1 DFQATT, CDR2 SNEGSKA (reference sequence). The CDR3 extends over 14 amino acids. Trimming left V 3 bases short and J 5 bases short, with 17 bases between. The CDR3 region is CSASLTGQHHEQYF. The CDR3 nucleotides are TGCAGTGCTAGTCTAACTGGACAGCACCACGAGCAGTACTTC.

This clone was seen a few times. V usage is TRBV10-2 and J usage is TRBJ2-7, with a tentative D call TRBD1 (6 bases). The V gene lost 5 bases and the J gene lost 5 bases, with 10 bases spanning the gap. The germline CDR1 and CDR2 sequences are WSHSY and SAAADI. The CDR3 is 12 amino acids. The CDR3: CASSYRVHEQYF. The CDR3 coding sequence is TGCGCCAGCAGTTACAGGGTCCACGAGCAGTACTTC.

Here the CDR3 reads CSAIQTRDATF. DNA for the CDR3: TGCAGTGCTATCCAGACCAGGGATGCCACCTTC. The chain recombines TRBV20-1 with TRBJ1-2, with D possibly TRBD1 on 5 matching bases. The CDR3 length is 11 residues. The V gene's germline CDR1 is DFQATT and CDR2 SNEGSKA (reference sequence). Trimming shortened V by 4 bases and J by 13 bases, and 16 bases separated the two germline ends.

This clone was recorded only once. The gene calls are TRBV2 and TRBJ1-5, with D tentatively TRBD1 (5 bases). Germline lookup yields CDR1 SNHLY and CDR2 FYNNEI. The length of the CDR3 is 12 residues. V was pared by 8 bases and J by 1 base, with 6 bases between. The CDR3 DNA reads as TGTGCCAGCCGACAGAGCAATCAGCCCCAGCATTTT. Translated: CASRQSNQPQHF.

CDR3 loop: CASSIRGQPLHF. DNA for the CDR3: TGTGCCAGCAGTATCAGGGGGCAACCCCTCCACTTT. This chain links TRBV28 with TRBJ1-6, with 8 nucleotides matching TRBD1. CDR3 length: 12 residues. Trimming took 5 bases from V and 12 from J; bases not matched to a gene: 3. Germline V lookup: CDR1 MDHEN, CDR2 SYDVKM. The whole variable domain, remainder taken from reference TRBV28 and TRBJ1-6, is DVKVTQSSRYLVKRTGEKVFLECVQDMDHENMFWYRQDPGLGLRLIYFSYDVKMKEKGDIPEGYSVSREKKERFSLILESASTNQTSMYLCASSIRGQPLHFGNGTRLTVT.

The rearrangement joins TRBV5-1 to TRBJ2-1; D is possibly TRBD2 (6 bases). Germline values: CDR1 SGHRS, CDR2 YFSETQ. CDR3 length: 14 amino acids. V was pared by 2 bases and J by 8 bases, with 14 bases between. The CDR3 nucleotides read TGCGCCAGCAGCTTAAGCGGGTTTCGGGATGAGCAGTTCTTC. Translated: CASSLSGFRDEQFF. The full variable domain, with the rest looked up from reference TRBV5-1 and TRBJ2-1, is KAGVTQTPRYLIKTRGQQVTLSCSPISGHRSVSWYQQTPGQGLQFLFEYFSETQRNKGNFPGRFSGRQFSNSRSEMNVSTLELGDSALYLCASSLSGFRDEQFFGPGTRLTVL.

The genes are TRBV11-2 and TRBJ2-3; 9 nucleotides line up with TRBD2. The V and J ends lost 2 bases and 6 bases, in that order; junction bases with no gene match: 9. The germline gives CDR1 SGHAT, CDR2 FQNNGV. The CDR3 extends over 16 amino acids. The DNA of the CDR3 is TGTGCCAGCAGCTTAAAGGGCGGGGGGGCCCCGGATACGCAGTATTTT. Protein product: CASSLKGGGAPDTQYF. Full variable domain (outside the CDR3, taken from reference TRBV11-2 and TRBJ2-3): EAGVAQSPRYKIIEKRQSVAFWCNPISGHATLYWYQQILGQGPKLLIQFQNNGVVDDSQLPKDRFSAERLKGVDSTLKIQPAKLEDSAVYLCASSLKGGGAPDTQYFGPGTRLTVL.

The table lists this clone with many counts. The chain couples TRBV3-1 (or the pseudogene TRBV3-2) to TRBJ2-1, with TRBD1 matching over 8 bases. The CDR3 loop spans 13 amino acids. The J segment lost 4 bases and the V segment lost 5 bases, leaving 1 base of the junction unmatched. In germline, CDR1 is LGHDT, CDR2 YNNKEL (reference sequence). The CDR3 nucleotides are TGTGCCAGCAGCTGGGACAGGTACAATGAGCAGTTCTTC. Its protein is CASSWDRYNEQFF.

This chain links TRBV18 with TRBJ2-7; tentative D call: TRBD1 (5 bases). Trimming stripped 5 bases from V and 0 bases from J, with 26 bases between. CDR1 and CDR2 from the germline V gene are KGHSH and LQKENI. This CDR3 comprises 19 residues. CDR3 sequence (DNA): TGTGCCAGCTCATTTACCACGTCACAGGTGAAAAAGGGCTCCTACGAGCAGTACTTC. It yields the protein CASSFTTSQVKKGSYEQYF.

A few counts support this clone. The chain has TRBV6-1 and TRBJ1-6; D is possibly TRBD1 (5 bases). Germline lookup yields CDR1 MNHNS and CDR2 SASEGT. V lost 3 bases and J lost 7, with 16 bases in between. The CDR3 length is 16 residues. This chain's CDR3 is CASSEQGLRVNSPLHF. CDR3 in DNA: TGTGCCAGCAGTGAGCAGGGTCTTCGAGTGAATTCACCCCTCCACTTT.

There are a few counts of this clone. At one end, the junction sequence differs from germline, possibly due to a read error. The genes are TRBV7-9 and TRBJ2-1; 12 bases are shared with TRBD2. Germline V gene sequence: CDR1 SEHNR, CDR2 FQNEAQ (reference sequence). The CDR3 sequence is 13 residues long. Written as DNA, the CDR3 is TGTGCCAGCAGCCTAGCGGGGGGGCATGAGCAGTTCTTC. Translating gives CASSLAGGHEQFF.

The chain recombines TRBV12-2 with TRBJ2-4; no check of the table's D call, TRBD1, against the DNA was made. TRBV12-2 is shown as a pseudogene. The CDR3 is 20 amino acids. The CDR3 here is CASRQTGTGGFLIAKNIQYF. The CDR3 bases are TGTGCAAGTCGGCAGACCGGGACAGGGGGTTTCTTAATAGCCAAAAACATTCAGTACTTC.

V is TRBV5-1 and J is TRBJ1-1, with a tentative D call TRBD1 (5 bases). Germline-derived CDR1 and CDR2 are SGHRS and YFSETQ. The CDR3 has 13 residues. Trimming took 5 bases from V and 1 from J, leaving 9 bases between them. CDR3 amino acids: CASRTERNTEAFF. The CDR3 DNA is TGCGCCAGCAGGACAGAACGGAACACTGAAGCTTTCTTT.

A few counts support this clone. The V gene is TRBV7-9, the J gene TRBJ2-7; tentatively, D is TRBD1 (6 bases). V was shortened by 5 bases and J by 1 base, with 18 bases between the two germline ends. The germline V gene encodes CDR1 SEHNR and CDR2 FQNEAQ (reference sequence). The CDR3 runs 16 residues. As DNA, the CDR3 is TGTGCCAGCAGCAATCAAGGGGGTATAGCATCCTACGAGCAGTACTTC. Protein product: CASSNQGGIASYEQYF.

The chain couples TRBV5-1 to TRBJ2-1, with 8 bases matching TRBD2. Germline V gives CDR1 SGHRS, CDR2 YFSETQ. The CDR3 runs 16 residues. With V trimmed by 0 bases and J by 7 bases, 9 bases remained unmatched. The CDR3 spells CASSLDGGGLRNEQFF. CDR3 in DNA: TGCGCCAGCAGCTTGGACGGCGGGGGGCTTAGGAATGAGCAGTTCTTC.

The chain employs TRBV24-1 and TRBJ1-5; D call uncertain. The CDR3 consists of 14 residues. Germline CDR1 and CDR2: KGHDR and SFDVKD. V lost 5 bases and J lost 0, with 7 bases in between. The CDR3 coding sequence is TGTGCCACCAGTGTGAGGGATAGCAATCAGCCCCAGCATTTT. It translates to CATSVRDSNQPQHF.

This clone showed up just once. The chain employs TRBV5-1 and TRBJ2-3; D is perhaps TRBD2 (7 bases). Per germline, CDR1 SGHRS and CDR2 YFSETQ. This CDR3 spans 14 amino acids. The V end was cut by 0 bases, the J end by 6 bases, with 11 bases between. CDR3 sequence: CASSLDAGADTQYF. CDR3 coding DNA: TGCGCCAGCAGCTTGGACGCGGGGGCGGATACGCAGTATTTT.

The chain couples TRBV7-9 to TRBJ1-2, with D tentatively TRBD1 (5 bases). CDR1 is SEHNR, CDR2 FQNEAQ, per germline (reference sequence). This CDR3 has 14 residues. V lost 4 bases, J lost 4 bases, and 13 bases lay in between. The CDR3 protein is CASSSFDRSYGYTF. CDR3 DNA sequence: TGTGCCAGCAGCTCCTTCGACAGATCCTATGGCTACACCTTC.

This chain links TRBV5-5 with TRBJ1-3; tentative D call: TRBD1 (5 bases). Germline V gives CDR1 SGHKS, CDR2 YYEKEE (reference sequence). Trimming cost V 0 bases and J 0 bases, with 7 bases left between them. The CDR3 is made up of 15 amino acids. The CDR3 reads CASSLEGVSGNTIYF. DNA for the CDR3: TGTGCCAGCAGCTTGGAAGGGGTCTCTGGAAACACCATATATTTT.

The chain combines TRBV20-1 with TRBJ2-3; D remains unclear. The ends were cut back, 8 bases at V and 3 bases at J, with 9 bases in the middle. The germline V gene has CDR1 DFQATT and CDR2 SNEGSKA (reference sequence). The CDR3 totals 11 residues. CDR3 amino acids: CSTRWTDTQYF. DNA of the CDR3: TGCAGTACCAGGTGGACAGATACGCAGTATTTT.

This clone is a singleton in its sample. V and J are TRBV5-1 and TRBJ1-1; D is perhaps TRBD1 (6 bases). Germline CDR1 and CDR2: SGHRS and YFSETQ. V was pared by 1 base and J by 4 bases, with 11 bases between. CDR3 length equals 14 residues. This CDR3 is CASSLTSRGTEAFF. CDR3 nucleotide sequence: TGCGCCAGCAGCTTGACATCCAGGGGCACTGAAGCTTTCTTT.

The chain has TRBV21-1 and TRBJ2-5; the table's D call, TRBD2, has no DNA check behind it. TRBV21-1 counts as a pseudogene. The CDR3 length is 15 residues. Here the CDR3 reads CASSIRLAGEETQYF. The DNA of the CDR3 is TGTGCCAGCAGCATACGACTAGCGGGGGAAGAGACCCAGTACTTC.

This clone was observed a handful of times. The rearrangement links TRBV5-1 to TRBJ1-2; no clear D. The V and J ends lost 0 bases and 4 bases respectively, with 10 bases between them. Germline CDR1 is SGHRS and CDR2 is YFSETQ. The CDR3 contains 14 residues. For the CDR3, the DNA is TGCGCCAGCAGCTTGGGTGGAGGGAGCTATGGCTACACCTTC. Protein product: CASSLGGGSYGYTF.

This clone appeared a few times. V is TRBV3-1 (or the pseudogene TRBV3-2) and J is TRBJ1-6; D may be TRBD1 (6 bases). The CDR3 runs 14 residues. Germline V gives CDR1 LGHDT, CDR2 YNNKEL (reference sequence). The V end was cut by 4 bases, the J end by 7 bases, with 11 bases between. CDR3 sequence: CASSPTGNNSPLHF. Here the CDR3 DNA reads TGTGCCAGCAGCCCAACAGGGAACAATTCACCCCTCCACTTT.

J is TRBJ1-1 and V is TRBV2; possible D gene TRBD1, 6 bases. V lost 5 bases and J lost 1, with 8 bases in between. The CDR3 runs to 13 residues. Looked up from germline, CDR1 is SNHLY and CDR2 is FYNNEI. The CDR3 sequence: CASSIQGNTEAFF. Written as DNA, the CDR3 is TGTGCCAGCAGTATACAGGGGAACACTGAAGCTTTCTTT.

The gene calls are TRBV6-6 and TRBJ1-1; maybe TRBD1 (6 bases). Germline V gene lookup returns CDR1 MNHNY and CDR2 SVGAGI (reference sequence). Trimming took off 6 bases at V and 1 base at J, with 12 bases between the two ends. The CDR3 runs 14 residues. CDR3 coding DNA: TGTGCCAGCAGCCGTAGACAGGAGAACACTGAAGCTTTCTTT. This gives the protein CASSRRQENTEAFF.

This clone showed up just a few times. This rearrangement joins TRBV19 to TRBJ2-7; TRBD1 might be the D (5 bases). Germline CDR1 LNHDA, CDR2 SQIVND (reference sequence). The V and J ends lost 5 bases and 1 base respectively, with 9 bases between them. This CDR3 has 13 amino acids. Here the CDR3 reads CASSRAGSYEQYF. As DNA, the CDR3 is TGTGCCAGTAGTCGTGCAGGGTCCTACGAGCAGTACTTC.